One T cell receptor beta chain is described in this entry. A junction end diverges from the germline sequence, so it may reflect a read error. Method: immunoSEQ multiplex PCR; TCRdb's copy keeps in-frame clones and lacks some. The repertoire holds 51,000 or so clones, with 80% as singletons. This sample stems from a study of control samples from healthy donors and cancer patients. CDR1 is SSHAT, CDR2 FNYEAQ, per germline (reference sequence). This CDR3 is 14 amino acids long. The clonotype originates from a man between 65 and 85 years old in good health. The sequenced material came from blood. This chain links TRBV7-7 with TRBJ2-1; TRBD1 matches 10 bases. CDR3 in amino acids: CASSSGTGVSEQFF. Written as DNA, the CDR3 is TGTGCTAGCAGCTCCGGGACAGGGGTGAGTGAGCAGTTCTTC.